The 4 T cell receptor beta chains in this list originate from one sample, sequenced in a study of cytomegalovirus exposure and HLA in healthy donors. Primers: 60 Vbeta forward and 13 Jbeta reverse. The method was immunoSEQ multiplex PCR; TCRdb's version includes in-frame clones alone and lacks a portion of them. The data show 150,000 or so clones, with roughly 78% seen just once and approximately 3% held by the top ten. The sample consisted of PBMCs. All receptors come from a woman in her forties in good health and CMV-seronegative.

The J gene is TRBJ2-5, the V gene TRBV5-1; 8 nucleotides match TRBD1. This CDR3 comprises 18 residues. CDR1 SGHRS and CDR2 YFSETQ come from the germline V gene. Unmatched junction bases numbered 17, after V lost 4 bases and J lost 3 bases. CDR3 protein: CASSRSPWGRGREETQYF. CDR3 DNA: TGCGCCAGCAGCCGCTCACCGTGGGGCAGGGGGCGGGAAGAGACCCAGTACTTC.

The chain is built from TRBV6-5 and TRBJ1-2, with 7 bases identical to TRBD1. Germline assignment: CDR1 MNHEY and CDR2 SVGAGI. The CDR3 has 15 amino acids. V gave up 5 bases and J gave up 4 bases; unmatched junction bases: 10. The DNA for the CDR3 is TGTGCCAGCAGTCCCCCGTCGACAGGGTTCTATGGCTACACCTTC. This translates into CASSPPSTGFYGYTF.

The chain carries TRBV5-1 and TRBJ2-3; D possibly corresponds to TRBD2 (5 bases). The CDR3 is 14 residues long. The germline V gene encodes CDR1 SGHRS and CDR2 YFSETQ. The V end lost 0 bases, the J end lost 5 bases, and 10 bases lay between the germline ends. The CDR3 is CASSLAWAGDTQYF. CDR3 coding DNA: TGCGCCAGCAGCTTGGCCTGGGCGGGAGATACGCAGTATTTT. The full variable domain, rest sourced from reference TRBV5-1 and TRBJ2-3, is KAGVTQTPRYLIKTRGQQVTLSCSPISGHRSVSWYQQTPGQGLQFLFEYFSETQRNKGNFPGRFSGRQFSNSRSEMNVSTLELGDSALYLCASSLAWAGDTQYFGPGTRLTVL.

The chain's CDR3 is CASNAGQLTGELFF. CDR3 bases: TGCGCCAGCAACGCAGGGCAGCTCACCGGGGAGCTGTTTTTT. This chain joins TRBV5-1 and TRBJ2-2; weak D call: TRBD1 (5 bases). The CDR3 contains 14 residues. V lost 6 bases and J lost 4, with 13 bases in between. Germline CDR1 SGHRS, CDR2 YFSETQ.